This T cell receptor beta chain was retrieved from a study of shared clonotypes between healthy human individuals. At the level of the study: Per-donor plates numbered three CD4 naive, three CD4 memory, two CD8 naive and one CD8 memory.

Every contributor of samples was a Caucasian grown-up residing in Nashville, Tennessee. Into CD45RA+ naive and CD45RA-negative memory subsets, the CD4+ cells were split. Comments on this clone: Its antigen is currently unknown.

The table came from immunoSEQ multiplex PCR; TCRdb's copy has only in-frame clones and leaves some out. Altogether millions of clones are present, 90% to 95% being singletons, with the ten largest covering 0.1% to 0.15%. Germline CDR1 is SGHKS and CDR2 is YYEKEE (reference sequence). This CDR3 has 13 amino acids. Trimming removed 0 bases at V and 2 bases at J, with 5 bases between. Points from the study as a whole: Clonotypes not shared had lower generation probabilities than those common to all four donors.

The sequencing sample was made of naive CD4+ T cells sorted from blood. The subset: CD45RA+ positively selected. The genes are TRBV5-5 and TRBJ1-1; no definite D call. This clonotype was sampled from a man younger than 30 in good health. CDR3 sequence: CASSLAPNTEAFF. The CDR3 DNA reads TGTGCCAGCAGCTTGGCCCCTAACACTGAAGCTTTCTTT. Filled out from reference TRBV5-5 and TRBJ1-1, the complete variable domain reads DAGVTQSPTHLIKTRGQQVTLRCSPISGHKSVSWYQQVLGQGPQFIFQYYEKEERGRGNFPDRFSARQFPNYSSELNVNALLLGDSALYLCASSLAPNTEAFFGQGTRLTVV.